A single sample is the source of the 21 T cell receptor beta chains below, sequenced in a study of shared clonotypes between healthy human individuals. TCRdb's table, derived via immunoSEQ multiplex PCR, lists solely in-frame clones and lacks some. Here the sample spans about 2.4 million clones, roughly 92% being singletons. The sample comprised naive CD4+ T cells sorted from blood. Stated subset: CD45RA+ positively selected. The receptors here all came from a man younger than 35 in good health.

This clone has a handful of counts. The same CDR3 can be traced to other DNA sequences in this sample. The J gene is TRBJ2-3, the V gene TRBV7-9, with 11 bases aligning to TRBD2. J gave up 2 bases and V 5 bases, and 6 bases lay outside the gene matches. From germline, CDR1 is SEHNR and CDR2 FQNEAQ (reference sequence). CDR3 size: 16 residues. CDR3 loop: CASSPPGLAATDTQYF. In DNA, the CDR3 is TGTGCCAGCAGCCCCCCGGGACTAGCGGCCACAGATACGCAGTATTTT.

The chain links TRBV7-9 to TRBJ1-1; D not resolved. Germline V gene sequence: CDR1 SEHNR, CDR2 FQNEAQ (reference sequence). The CDR3 is 15 amino acids. Trimming cost V 0 bases and J 1 base, with 9 bases left between them. The CDR3 is CASSLALSENTEAFF. CDR3 DNA: TGTGCCAGCAGCTTAGCGCTCTCTGAGAACACTGAAGCTTTCTTT.

The chain joins TRBV25-1 to TRBJ2-7, with 7 bases aligning to TRBD2. Trimming at V came to 7 bases and at J to 7 bases, leaving 10 bases not matched to a gene. The CDR3 extends over 13 amino acids. CDR1 and CDR2 from the germline V gene are MGHDK and SYGVNS. CDR3 sequence: CASIEAGSGEQYF. The CDR3 region has the DNA TGTGCCAGCATAGAAGCGGGATCGGGGGAGCAGTACTTC.

The chain is built from TRBV6-1 and TRBJ1-6; TRBD1 is a possible D gene (5 bases). The V end lost 6 bases, the J end lost 10 bases, and 19 bases lay between the germline ends. The V gene's germline CDR1 is MNHNS and CDR2 SASEGT. The CDR3 runs 15 residues. This CDR3 reads CASSLALQVTSPLHF. CDR3 coding DNA: TGTGCCAGCAGCCTAGCCCTACAGGTCACATCACCCCTCCACTTT.

The chain joins TRBV7-2 to TRBJ2-7; 11 nucleotides align to TRBD2. The CDR3 is 16 residues long. V was clipped by 5 bases and J by 0 bases; unmatched bases: 6. Germline V gives CDR1 SGHTA, CDR2 FQGNSA. The CDR3 nucleotides read TGTGCCAGCAGCCCAACGGGACTAGCGGCCTCCTACGAGCAGTACTTC. Amino acids: CASSPTGLAASYEQYF.

The CDR3 loop is CASNRGGNHYEQYF. CDR3 coding DNA: TGTGCCAGCAACAGGGGGGGAAACCACTACGAGCAGTACTTC. The chain recombines TRBV28 with TRBJ2-7; the D gene is possibly TRBD1 (8 bases). This CDR3 is built from 14 residues. Germline assignment: CDR1 MDHEN and CDR2 SYDVKM. Trimming took 7 bases from V and 3 from J, leaving 16 bases between them.

The rearrangement links TRBV10-1 to TRBJ2-1, with 12 bases aligning to TRBD2. Trimming at V came to 5 bases and at J to 8 bases, leaving 7 bases not matched to a gene. The V gene's germline CDR1 is WNHNN and CDR2 SYGVQD (reference sequence). CDR3 length: 15 residues. Here the CDR3 DNA reads TGCGCCAGCAGTCTAGCGGGAGGGACCGCTGATGAGCAGTTCTTC. It yields the protein CASSLAGGTADEQFF.

This chain's CDR3 is CASSLQGRGEAFF. DNA for the CDR3: TGTGCCAGCAGCTTACAGGGCCGTGGTGAAGCTTTCTTT. The V call is TRBV5-4, the J call TRBJ1-1; weak D call: TRBD1 (6 bases). V lost 2 bases and J 7 bases, leaving 12 bases between the germline ends. This CDR3 region has 13 residues. The germline gives CDR1 SGHNT, CDR2 YYREEE (reference sequence).

The chain recombines TRBV18 with TRBJ2-1; 7 positions match TRBD2. V lost 6 bases, J lost 4 bases, and 9 bases stayed unmatched. The V gene's germline CDR1 is KGHSH and CDR2 LQKENI. The CDR3 contains 15 residues. The CDR3 nucleotides read TGTGCCAGCTCCCCTGGGGGGAGGGGATACAATGAGCAGTTCTTC. It specifies CASSPGGRGYNEQFF.

The chain has TRBV19 and TRBJ2-2, with a possible D match to TRBD2 (5 bases). The germline gives CDR1 LNHDA, CDR2 SQIVND (reference sequence). Trimming pared 7 bases from V and 7 bases from J, leaving 16 bases between. This CDR3 has 14 amino acids. The CDR3 spells CASTSLGIDGELFF. CDR3 DNA: TGTGCCAGTACCTCCCTCGGGATTGACGGGGAGCTGTTTTTT.

This clone was detected a few times. The chain has TRBV7-8 and TRBJ1-3, with 8 bases matching TRBD1. With 4 bases clipped from V and 4 bases from J, the junction kept 9 bases outside the gene matches. Per the germline V gene, CDR1 is SGHVS and CDR2 is FQNEAQ. This CDR3 has 16 residues. CDR3 sequence reads: CASSSSTGEIGNTIYF. The CDR3, as DNA: TGTGCCAGCAGCTCCTCGACAGGGGAGATAGGAAACACCATATATTTT.

The chain joins TRBV7-9 to TRBJ1-1; TRBD1 agrees at 9 bases. The ends lost 4 bases at V and 2 bases at J; junction bases unmatched: 8. The CDR3 totals 16 residues. From germline, CDR1 is SEHNR and CDR2 FQNEAQ (reference sequence). CDR3 in DNA: TGTGCCAGCAGCTCCCCGTTTACAGGGGGCAACACTGAAGCTTTCTTT. As protein: CASSSPFTGGNTEAFF.

V gene TRBV7-2 combines with J gene TRBJ2-1, with D maybe TRBD2 (6 bases). CDR1 SGHTA and CDR2 FQGNSA come from the germline V gene. V lost 5 bases, J lost 3 bases, and 17 bases lay in between. The CDR3 consists of 16 residues. The CDR3 nucleotides are TGTGCCAGCAGCGGCAGGGTCCTCGGGAGCTACAATGAGCAGTTCTTC. Its protein product is CASSGRVLGSYNEQFF. Using reference TRBV7-2 and TRBJ2-1 for the parts outside the CDR3, the full variable domain is GAGVSQSPSNKVTEKGKDVELRCDPISGHTALYWYRQSLGQGLEFLIYFQGNSAPDKSGLPSDRFSAERTGGSVSTLTIQRTQQEDSAVYLCASSGRVLGSYNEQFFGPGTRLTVL.

The chain employs TRBV15 and TRBJ2-7; tentative D call: TRBD1 (6 bases). Deletions cut 0 bases from V and 6 bases from J, with 21 bases between. CDR3 length equals 17 residues. Per germline, CDR1 LNHNV and CDR2 YYDKDF (reference sequence). The DNA of the CDR3 is TGTGCCACCAGCAGAGAGGATAAACCAGGGGTCACTGGCGAGCAGTACTTC. It specifies CATSREDKPGVTGEQYF. The variable domain in full, with the rest retrieved from reference TRBV15 and TRBJ2-7, is DAMVIQNPRYQVTQFGKPVTLSCSQTLNHNVMYWYQQKSSQAPKLLFHYYDKDFNNEADTPDNFQSRRPNTSFCFLDIRSPGLGDTAMYLCATSREDKPGVTGEQYFGPGTRLTVT.

In this sample, this clone turned up once. The J gene is TRBJ1-6, the V gene TRBV6-5; no firm D call. Germline loops: CDR1 MNHEY, CDR2 SVGAGI. The CDR3 totals 13 residues. The V end lost 2 bases, the J end lost 7 bases, and 6 bases lay between the germline ends. CDR3 bases: TGTGCCAGCAGTTACATGGGAAATTCACCCCTCCACTTT. Amino acid sequence: CASSYMGNSPLHF.

V is TRBV5-4 and J is TRBJ2-1; 8 nucleotides agree with TRBD2. CDR3 size: 15 residues. Losses at the gene ends were 1 base for V and 10 bases for J; bases not matched to a gene: 10. Germline lookup yields CDR1 SGHNT and CDR2 YYREEE (reference sequence). CDR3 bases: TGTGCCAGCAGCTTGATTTCCGGGGGGGCGGGAGAGCAGTTCTTC. Its translation is CASSLISGGAGEQFF. Complete variable domain (other parts from reference TRBV5-4 and TRBJ2-1): ETGVTQSPTHLIKTRGQQVTLRCSSQSGHNTVSWYQQALGQGPQFIFQYYREEENGRGNFPPRFSGLQFPNYSSELNVNALELDDSALYLCASSLISGGAGEQFFGPGTRLTVL.

This rearrangement joins TRBV27 to TRBJ2-3; no definite D call. Trimming cost V 4 bases and J 2 bases, with 10 bases left between them. This CDR3 contains 14 residues. Per germline, CDR1 MNHEY and CDR2 SMNVEV (reference sequence). The CDR3: CASSYQPYTDTQYF. DNA of the CDR3: TGTGCCAGCAGTTACCAGCCTTACACAGATACGCAGTATTTT.

CDR3 loop: CASRAGTSGTYEQYF. The DNA for the CDR3 is TGCGCCAGCAGAGCCGGGACTAGCGGCACCTACGAGCAGTACTTC. The chain uses TRBV4-1 and TRBJ2-7; 11 nucleotides match TRBD2. V was clipped by 6 bases and J by 2 bases; unmatched bases: 6. The CDR3 is 15 residues long. CDR1 and CDR2 (germline): MGHRA, YSYEKL.

The chain links TRBV10-3 to TRBJ1-5, with a tentative D call TRBD1 (6 bases). The germline CDR1 and CDR2 sequences are ENHRY and SYGVKD. V was clipped by 1 base and J by 7 bases, with 8 bases between them. The CDR3 consists of 13 residues. The CDR3 here is CAISEWTDQPQHF. The CDR3 bases are TGTGCCATCAGTGAGTGGACAGACCAGCCCCAGCATTTT.

The chain employs TRBV21-1 and TRBJ2-1; TRBD2, the D gene given by the table, was not confirmed from the DNA. TRBV21-1 is a pseudogene locus. The CDR3 sequence is 16 residues long. In nucleotides, the CDR3 is TGTGCCAGCAGCAAAGCGAGTTCGAGACTGGAAGGTGAGCAGTTCTTC. This gives the protein CASSKASSRLEGEQFF.

The rearrangement links TRBV13 to TRBJ2-3; 9 bases match TRBD2. The CDR3 is 16 amino acids. V was clipped by 5 bases and J by 3 bases; unmatched bases: 9. Germline V lookup: CDR1 PRHDT, CDR2 FYEKMQ (reference sequence). The CDR3 sequence is CASSPYSGRGTDTQYF. CDR3 nucleotides: TGTGCCAGCAGCCCTTATAGCGGGAGAGGGACAGATACGCAGTATTTT. The whole variable domain, remainder taken from reference TRBV13 and TRBJ2-3, is AAGVIQSPRHLIKEKRETATLKCYPIPRHDTVYWYQQGPGQDPQFLISFYEKMQSDKGSIPDRFSAQQFSDYHSELNMSSLELGDSALYFCASSPYSGRGTDTQYFGPGTRLTVL.